The 21 T cell receptor beta chains given below trace back to one sample, sequenced in a study of blood T cell repertoires in COVID-19. Only in-frame clones appear in the TCRdb table, and some are missing; sequencing was by immunoSEQ multiplex PCR. Of around 200,000 clones in the sample, 85% to 90% are singletons; the top ten hold 3.1%. The sample taken for sequencing was PBMCs or T cells enriched from blood (not recorded which). The receptors derive from a woman aged 50 to 65 in a cohort exposed to, infected with or recovered from COVID-19 (not recorded which).

The J gene is TRBJ2-3, the V gene TRBV2; a weak D match, TRBD2 (6 bases). Trimming shortened V by 6 bases and J by 0 bases, and 16 bases separated the two germline ends. CDR3 length: 16 residues. Germline values: CDR1 SNHLY, CDR2 FYNNEI. DNA for the CDR3: TGTGCCAGCAGGCCGATCGGCGGGGCTAGCACAGATACGCAGTATTTT. Protein sequence: CASRPIGGASTDTQYF.

The rearrangement uses TRBV11-2 and TRBJ2-5, with 7 bases lining up with TRBD1. Looked up from germline, CDR1 is SGHAT and CDR2 is FQNNGV. Trimming took 5 bases from V and 5 from J; bases not matched to a gene: 8. The CDR3 sequence is 14 residues long. The CDR3: CASSPRGTVETQYF. The CDR3 region has the DNA TGTGCCAGCAGCCCCCGAGGGACAGTGGAGACCCAGTACTTC.

The chain recombines TRBV7-2 with TRBJ2-3; 7 bases align to TRBD2. CDR3 length: 16 residues. CDR1 is SGHTA, CDR2 FQGNSA, per germline. The J segment lost 8 bases and the V segment lost 7 bases, leaving 18 bases of the junction unmatched. DNA for the CDR3: TGTGCCAGCACCCTCTCAGCGGGGCCGAACCTTGGTACGCAGTATTTT. Protein: CASTLSAGPNLGTQYF.

The V and J genes are TRBV18 and TRBJ2-1; a weak D match, TRBD2 (5 bases). Germline V lookup: CDR1 KGHSH, CDR2 LQKENI. The CDR3 has 19 amino acids. V shed 2 bases and J shed 0 bases, with 20 bases lying between them. The CDR3 protein is CASSPRRQIQPSSYNEQFF. In nucleotides, the CDR3 is TGTGCCAGCTCACCAAGGAGGCAGATCCAACCCAGCTCCTACAATGAGCAGTTCTTC. Together with reference TRBV18 and TRBJ2-1, the CDR3 gives the full variable domain: NAGVMQNPRHLVRRRGQEARLRCSPMKGHSHVYWYRQLPEEGLKFMVYLQKENIIDESGMPKERFSAEFPKEGPSILRIQQVVRGDSAAYFCASSPRRQIQPSSYNEQFFGPGTRLTVL.

The chain uses TRBV19 and TRBJ1-1; maybe TRBD1 (6 bases). V lost 3 bases to trimming and J lost 0 bases, with 11 bases between them. The CDR3 spans 15 residues. Looked up from germline, CDR1 is LNHDA and CDR2 is SQIVND (reference sequence). CDR3 DNA: TGTGCCAGTAGTATCAGACGGACAGTGAACACTGAAGCTTTCTTT. Translated, it gives CASSIRRTVNTEAFF. The complete variable domain, with remaining parts taken from reference TRBV19 and TRBJ1-1, reads DGGITQSPKYLFRKEGQNVTLSCEQNLNHDAMYWYRQDPGQGLRLIYYSQIVNDFQKGDIAEGYSVSREKKESFPLTVTSAQKNPTAFYLCASSIRRTVNTEAFFGQGTRLTVV.

The gene calls are TRBV7-9 and TRBJ1-1; 10 bases are a match to TRBD1. This CDR3 spans 13 amino acids. Trimming at V came to 1 base and at J to 7 bases, leaving 0 bases not matched to a gene. Germline V gene lookup returns CDR1 SEHNR and CDR2 FQNEAQ (reference sequence). The CDR3 protein is CASSLGTGGEAFF. The CDR3 region has the DNA TGTGCCAGCAGCTTAGGGACAGGGGGTGAAGCTTTCTTT.

The chain employs TRBV20-1 and TRBJ1-1; no reliable D call. Between the trimmed V and J ends, which lost 2 bases and 3 bases, there was a span of 4 bases. The V gene's germline CDR1 is DFQATT and CDR2 SNEGSKA (reference sequence). The CDR3 has 11 amino acids. CDR3 residues: CSARTYTEAFF. The CDR3 DNA reads TGCAGTGCTAGAACTTACACTGAAGCTTTCTTT.

The V and J genes are TRBV5-1 and TRBJ1-6, with D tentatively TRBD1 (6 bases). The CDR3 sequence is 16 residues long. Germline-derived CDR1 and CDR2 are SGHRS and YFSETQ. V lost 5 bases and J lost 5, with 17 bases in between. Written as DNA, the CDR3 is TGCGCCAGCAGTCCGGCGGGAGGACAGAATAATTCACCCCTCCACTTT. Translating gives CASSPAGGQNNSPLHF.

The CDR3 coding sequence is TGTGCCAGCTCACCAACAGGGACAGGGGTCACCTATGGCTACACCTTC. It codes for CASSPTGTGVTYGYTF. The chain recombines TRBV18 with TRBJ1-2; TRBD1 agrees at 10 bases. Per germline, CDR1 KGHSH and CDR2 LQKENI. The CDR3 extends over 16 amino acids. After removal of 2 bases from V and 4 bases from J, the junction contained 7 bases not matched to a gene.

The V and J genes are TRBV2 and TRBJ1-5, with TRBD1 as a possible D gene (5 bases). The CDR3 runs to 11 residues. V was trimmed by 3 bases and J by 12 bases, leaving 9 bases between them. CDR1 and CDR2 from the germline V gene are SNHLY and FYNNEI. CDR3 DNA: TGTGCCAGCAGTGAGCAGGGCCACCAGCATTTT. It encodes CASSEQGHQHF.

This chain uses TRBV24-1 with TRBJ2-1, with 7 bases aligning to TRBD1. From germline, CDR1 is KGHDR and CDR2 SFDVKD. V gave up 1 base and J gave up 9 bases; unmatched junction bases: 14. The CDR3 consists of 17 residues. The CDR3 region has the DNA TGTGCCACCAGTGATTTTCATCAGGTCCTAGGGGGCGGTGAGCAGTTCTTC. Encoded protein: CATSDFHQVLGGGEQFF.

The rearrangement joins TRBV5-4 to TRBJ1-1, with 9 bases fitting TRBD1. In germline, CDR1 is SGHNT, CDR2 YYREEE (reference sequence). V was clipped by 4 bases and J by 5 bases; unmatched bases: 9. CDR3 size: 15 residues. In DNA form, the CDR3 reads TGTGCCAGCAGCCCGGGACAGGGCCTGCGGACTGAAGCTTTCTTT. It translates to CASSPGQGLRTEAFF.

This chain uses TRBV20-1 with TRBJ1-2; D unclear. CDR3 size: 13 residues. Trimming left V 3 bases short and J 2 bases short, with 10 bases between. Germline V gene sequence: CDR1 DFQATT, CDR2 SNEGSKA (reference sequence). CDR3 loop: CSASTGKNYGYTF. CDR3 coding DNA: TGCAGTGCTAGTACGGGGAAGAACTATGGCTACACCTTC.

The table lists this clone with a count of one. This chain joins TRBV19 and TRBJ2-6, with TRBD1 identical over 8 bases. The J segment lost 0 bases and the V segment lost 5 bases, leaving 6 bases of the junction unmatched. The CDR3 extends over 17 amino acids. Germline-derived CDR1 and CDR2 are LNHDA and SQIVND (reference sequence). The CDR3 nucleotides read TGTGCCAGTAGTTCCGGACAGGGAAGCTCTGGGGCCAACGTCCTGACTTTC. Translating it yields CASSSGQGSSGANVLTF. Full variable domain (outside the CDR3, taken from reference TRBV19 and TRBJ2-6): DGGITQSPKYLFRKEGQNVTLSCEQNLNHDAMYWYRQDPGQGLRLIYYSQIVNDFQKGDIAEGYSVSREKKESFPLTVTSAQKNPTAFYLCASSSGQGSSGANVLTFGAGSRLTVL.

This chain joins TRBV5-4 and TRBJ2-4; 8 bases map to TRBD1. Germline V gene sequence: CDR1 SGHNT, CDR2 YYREEE (reference sequence). V lost 2 bases, J lost 6 bases, and 7 bases stayed unmatched. The CDR3 totals 15 residues. The CDR3 DNA sequence: TGTGCCAGCAGCTTAGGCCACAGGGGGGCAAACATTCAGTACTTC. This sequence encodes CASSLGHRGANIQYF.

This chain uses TRBV3-1 (or the pseudogene TRBV3-2) with TRBJ2-1; 9 bases agree with TRBD2. V lost 4 bases and J lost 4; bases outside the gene matches: 5. CDR3 size: 15 residues. Germline V gives CDR1 LGHDT, CDR2 YNNKEL (reference sequence). CDR3 DNA sequence: TGTGCCAGCAGCCCCGAGCTAGCGGGGTACAATGAGCAGTTCTTC. Protein product: CASSPELAGYNEQFF.

The J gene is TRBJ2-2, the V gene TRBV4-3; weak D call: TRBD2 (7 bases). CDR1 is LGHNA, CDR2 YSLEER, per germline. This CDR3 has 14 residues. Trimming pared 0 bases from V and 9 bases from J, leaving 11 bases between. CDR3 amino acids: CASSQEGGARELFF. For the CDR3, the DNA is TGCGCCAGCAGCCAAGAGGGGGGGGCCAGGGAGCTGTTTTTT.

The rearrangement uses TRBV5-4 and TRBJ1-2, with a tentative D call TRBD1 (5 bases). V lost 4 bases and J 7 bases, leaving 17 bases between the germline ends. Germline V gene lookup returns CDR1 SGHNT and CDR2 YYREEE (reference sequence). The CDR3 length is 14 residues. The CDR3 loop reads CASSPADSSRGYTF. The CDR3 DNA sequence: TGTGCCAGCAGCCCGGCAGACAGCTCTCGTGGCTACACCTTC.

The CDR3 coding sequence is TGTGCCAGTTCGGGGGGGGCCGGAGGGGCTTTCTTT. As protein: CASSGGAGGAFF. The rearrangement links TRBV19 to TRBJ1-1; D may be TRBD1 (6 bases). CDR1 is LNHDA and CDR2 is SQIVND in the germline V gene (reference sequence). Trimming took 8 bases from V and 11 from J, leaving 18 bases between them. This CDR3 is 12 amino acids long.

V is TRBV5-1 and J is TRBJ2-5; 8 bases fit TRBD2. Germline loops: CDR1 SGHRS, CDR2 YFSETQ. The CDR3 has 16 amino acids. With V trimmed by 4 bases and J by 5 bases, 13 bases remained unmatched. This CDR3 is CASSVAGTRVHETQYF. In DNA, the CDR3 is TGCGCCAGCAGCGTCGCCGGGACTAGAGTACACGAGACCCAGTACTTC.

This chain joins TRBV7-3 and TRBJ1-1, with a weak D call TRBD1 (6 bases). Germline CDR1 is SGHTA and CDR2 is FQGTGA. CDR3 size: 15 residues. Trimming took 1 base from V and 5 from J, leaving 14 bases between them. The CDR3 DNA reads TGTGCCAGCAGCTTAATTCGGGGGGCAAAGACTGAAGCTTTCTTT. Its protein product is CASSLIRGAKTEAFF.